This TCR beta chain comes out of a study of blood T cell repertoires in COVID-19. Study in general: Acute-phase and convalescent COVID-19 samples originated in the United States, Italy and Spain. Sources were T cells, B-cell-depleted T cells, or PBMCs; the material itself was cDNA or gDNA.

Under the authors' procedure: Nucleated cell number was recorded as an estimate derived from reference gene primer amplification. The method was immunoSEQ multiplex PCR; TCRdb's version includes in-frame clones alone and lacks a portion of them. V and J calls and clone size are given by that table; D and trimming were obtained from the DNA. The sample carries 200,000 to 250,000 clones, nearly 90% recorded once. This CDR3 comprises 15 residues. CDR1 is KGHDR, CDR2 SFDVKD, per germline. The V and J ends lost 11 bases and 0 bases, in that order; junction bases with no gene match: 8. The sequenced material came from peripheral blood. The chain is built from TRBV24-1 and TRBJ2-2; 7 bases map to TRBD1. The origin of this receptor is a man aged 18-30 years with active or convalescent COVID-19. The CDR3 DNA sequence: TGTGCCATCCGAGACGACAGGGCGAACACCGGGGAGCTGTTTTTT. This sequence encodes CAIRDDRANTGELFF.